The text below deals with one TCR beta chain. This record belongs to a study of technical replicates of blood from several donors. Libraries were prepared by immunoSEQ multiplex PCR; TCRdb keeps only in-frame clonotypes and omits some of them. The table has roughly 64,000 clones, 86% seen once. Material: PBMCs. This clonotype was sampled from a human donor in good health. Some clones in this sample may be carry-over from other donors' samples.

The CDR3 DNA reads as TGCGCCAGCAGCCAAGACGGGACGAACACCGGGGAGCTGTTTTTT. It is translated as CASSQDGTNTGELFF. The chain has TRBV4-3 and TRBJ2-2; the D gene is possibly TRBD2 (5 bases). The CDR3 consists of 15 residues. The ends were cut back, 0 bases at V and 0 bases at J, with 5 bases in the middle. The germline V gene has CDR1 LGHNA and CDR2 YSLEER.